These 29 T cell receptor beta chains came from one sample sequenced in a study of shared clonotypes between healthy human individuals. The table came from immunoSEQ multiplex PCR; TCRdb's copy has only in-frame clones and leaves some out. This sample has 450,000 to 600,000 clones, with approximately 85% found just once. Sequencing was performed on PBMCs. The receptor set was obtained from a woman in her thirties or forties in good health. Some clones in this sample may be carry-over from other donors' samples.

The chain uses TRBV4-1 and TRBJ2-7; D is possibly TRBD2 (6 bases). Deletions cut 1 base from V and 3 bases from J, with 13 bases between. The CDR3 loop spans 15 amino acids. Germline CDR1 MGHRA, CDR2 YSYEKL. CDR3: CASSQGQGGHYEQYF. As DNA, the CDR3 is TGCGCCAGCAGCCAAGGGCAGGGAGGCCACTACGAGCAGTACTTC.

The V call is TRBV11-2, the J call TRBJ2-7; 10 bases agree with TRBD2. Germline CDR1 and CDR2: SGHAT and FQNNGV. V lost 1 base to trimming and J lost 2 bases; unmatched junction nucleotides: 8. CDR3 length equals 17 residues. The chain's CDR3 is CASSLVAASGSTYEQYF. DNA for the CDR3: TGTGCCAGCAGCTTAGTAGCCGCTAGCGGGAGCACCTACGAGCAGTACTTC.

The chain recombines TRBV4-2 with TRBJ2-1; 9 nucleotides line up with TRBD2. Trimming removed 3 bases from V and 7 bases from J; junction bases left unmatched: 4. Germline assignment: CDR1 LGHNA and CDR2 YNFKEQ. CDR3 length: 14 residues. The CDR3 spells CASSQRTSANEQFF. The CDR3 region has the DNA TGTGCCAGCAGCCAGAGGACTAGCGCAAATGAGCAGTTCTTC.

This rearrangement joins TRBV7-2 to TRBJ1-5; a possible D gene is TRBD1 (5 bases). With 2 bases removed from V and 2 bases from J, the gap between germline ends came to 10 bases. The CDR3 covers 15 residues. Per the germline V gene, CDR1 is SGHTA and CDR2 is FQGNSA. The CDR3 DNA reads as TGTGCCAGCAGCTTATCCCTAGGGGGCAATCAGCCCCAGCATTTT. This translates into CASSLSLGGNQPQHF.

The chain combines TRBV9 with TRBJ2-7; TRBD2 matches 13 bases. Trimming removed 6 bases from V and 5 bases from J; junction bases left unmatched: 11. In germline, CDR1 is SGDLS, CDR2 YYNGEE. CDR3 length: 16 residues. The CDR3 coding sequence is TGTGCCAGCAACGCGGGAAGGACTAGCGGGAGACACGAGCAGTACTTC. This translates into CASNAGRTSGRHEQYF.

The chain carries TRBV28 and TRBJ2-5; 7 nucleotides agree with TRBD2. CDR1 MDHEN and CDR2 SYDVKM come from the germline V gene. The V segment lost 5 bases and the J segment 3 bases; nucleotides outside the gene matches: 6. The CDR3 is 14 amino acids. CDR3 bases: TGTGCCAGCAGTGAGAGACTAGCCGAAGAGACCCAGTACTTC. Translating gives CASSERLAEETQYF.

V usage is TRBV6-1 and J usage is TRBJ2-7; D unclear. Germline V gives CDR1 MNHNS, CDR2 SASEGT. The CDR3 spans 15 residues. Deletions cut 4 bases from V and 0 bases from J, with 13 bases between. The CDR3 sequence is CASSVEVTFSYEQYF. The CDR3 DNA is TGTGCCAGCAGTGTTGAAGTTACTTTCTCCTACGAGCAGTACTTC.

The V gene is TRBV10-2, the J gene TRBJ2-7; TRBD2 aligns across 12 bases. Looked up from germline, CDR1 is WSHSY and CDR2 is SAAADI. The V gene end was trimmed by 6 bases and the J gene end by 3 bases; junction bases not matched to a gene: 0. The CDR3 contains 13 residues. CDR3 sequence (DNA): TGCGCCAGCAGGACTAGCGGGAGCTACGAGCAGTACTTC. Protein: CASRTSGSYEQYF.

V gene TRBV28 combines with J gene TRBJ2-7; no definite D call. Per the germline V gene, CDR1 is MDHEN and CDR2 is SYDVKM. The CDR3 loop spans 16 amino acids. V was trimmed by 7 bases and J by 0 bases, leaving 19 bases between them. The CDR3 protein is CASIPGSAGDSYEQYF. In nucleotides, the CDR3 is TGTGCCAGCATTCCGGGTTCGGCAGGTGACTCCTACGAGCAGTACTTC.

This chain joins TRBV18 and TRBJ1-2; weak D call: TRBD1 (5 bases). The CDR3 has 13 amino acids. Germline V gene lookup returns CDR1 KGHSH and CDR2 LQKENI. V lost 6 bases, J lost 5 bases, and 13 bases lay in between. CDR3 loop: CASSTGLEYGYTF. CDR3 sequence (DNA): TGTGCCAGCTCGACGGGACTGGAATATGGCTACACCTTC.

CDR3 in amino acids: CSVIIQGIEQFF. As DNA, the CDR3 is TGCAGCGTTATTATACAGGGGATTGAGCAGTTCTTC. This chain connects TRBV29-1 to TRBJ2-1; 7 bases fit TRBD1. J lost 9 bases, V lost 5 bases, and 7 bases had no gene match. In germline, CDR1 is SQVTM, CDR2 ANQGSEA. The CDR3 runs to 12 residues.

The rearrangement links TRBV7-2 to TRBJ2-4, with D perhaps TRBD1 (5 bases). CDR3 length: 16 residues. Germline CDR1 is SGHTA and CDR2 is FQGNSA. Trimming stripped 5 bases from V and 5 bases from J, with 19 bases between. The DNA for the CDR3 is TGTGCCAGCAGCGCAGGACAAGGGCTAGGAGAAAACATTCAGTACTTC. Amino acids: CASSAGQGLGENIQYF.

The chain is built from TRBV7-3 and TRBJ2-2; no firm D call. The CDR3 runs 13 residues. V was trimmed by 1 base and J by 5 bases, leaving 5 bases between them. Germline CDR1 is SGHTA and CDR2 is FQGTGA. The CDR3 sequence: CASSLIETGELFF. In DNA form, the CDR3 reads TGTGCCAGCAGCTTAATAGAAACCGGGGAGCTGTTTTTT. Based on the CDR3 plus reference TRBV7-3 and TRBJ2-2, the full variable domain is GAGVSQTPSNKVTEKGKYVELRCDPISGHTALYWYRQSLGQGPEFLIYFQGTGAADDSGLPNDRFFAVRPEGSVSTLKIQRTERGDSAVYLCASSLIETGELFFGEGSRLTVL.

The V gene is TRBV19, the J gene TRBJ1-1; 8 nucleotides line up with TRBD1. This CDR3 has 13 amino acids. Trimming took 4 bases from V and 10 from J; bases not matched to a gene: 8. Germline V gives CDR1 LNHDA, CDR2 SQIVND (reference sequence). The CDR3 DNA reads as TGTGCCAGTAGTACACAACAGGGGGTCGGAGCTTTCTTT. Translating gives CASSTQQGVGAFF.

The chain carries TRBV5-1 and TRBJ2-5; D is tentatively TRBD1 or TRBD2 (6 bases each). The germline V gene encodes CDR1 SGHRS and CDR2 YFSETQ. V was clipped by 4 bases and J by 1 base, with 14 bases between them. The CDR3 runs to 15 residues. The chain's CDR3 is CASSPEGDLQETQYF. CDR3 nucleotides: TGCGCCAGCAGCCCGGAGGGGGACCTCCAAGAGACCCAGTACTTC.

The chain carries TRBV9 and TRBJ2-1, with 7 bases aligning to TRBD2. Germline loops: CDR1 SGDLS, CDR2 YYNGEE. The ends lost 4 bases at V and 7 bases at J; junction bases unmatched: 5. The CDR3 loop spans 13 amino acids. The CDR3 DNA is TGTGCCAGCAGCCGAACGGGAGGAAATGAGCAGTTCTTC. It encodes CASSRTGGNEQFF.

V gene TRBV5-1 combines with J gene TRBJ2-5; no clear D gene. This CDR3 comprises 14 residues. Trimming cost V 4 bases and J 2 bases, with 12 bases left between them. CDR1 and CDR2 (germline): SGHRS, YFSETQ. CDR3 nucleotide sequence: TGCGCCAGCAGCCCATCGACTCAGCAAGAGACCCAGTACTTC. This codes for CASSPSTQQETQYF.

Details on this clone: Other DNA sequences from this sample encode an identical CDR3 as well. V and J are TRBV5-8 and TRBJ1-4; D is possibly TRBD1 (5 bases). CDR3 size: 12 residues. Germline CDR1 reads SGHTS; CDR2 reads YDEGEE. V lost 4 bases and J lost 8, with 9 bases in between. In DNA form, the CDR3 reads TGTGCCAGCAGCGGGGACGGCGAAAAACTGTTTTTT. Protein product: CASSGDGEKLFF. The full variable domain, rest sourced from reference TRBV5-8 and TRBJ1-4, is EAGVTQSPTHLIKTRGQQATLRCSPISGHTSVYWYQQALGLGLQFLLWYDEGEERNRGNFPPRFSGRQFPNYSSELNVNALELEDSALYLCASSGDGEKLFFGSGTQLSVL.

The chain is built from TRBV6-1 and TRBJ1-4; 7 nucleotides align to TRBD1. Unmatched junction bases numbered 7, after V lost 7 bases and J lost 8 bases. The CDR3 spans 13 residues. The V gene's germline CDR1 is MNHNS and CDR2 SASEGT. The DNA for the CDR3 is TGTGCCAGCACTAGGGGGCTAGGGGAAAAACTGTTTTTT. Protein: CASTRGLGEKLFF.

The chain links TRBV5-1 to TRBJ2-1, with 8 bases identical to TRBD2. The germline gives CDR1 SGHRS, CDR2 YFSETQ. With V trimmed by 0 bases and J by 4 bases, 3 bases remained unmatched. The CDR3 runs to 15 residues. DNA for the CDR3: TGCGCCAGCAGCTTGGACGCGGGAGGATACAATGAGCAGTTCTTC. This sequence encodes CASSLDAGGYNEQFF.

This clone is a singleton in its sample. V usage is TRBV5-1 and J usage is TRBJ2-4, with 7 bases matching TRBD1. The CDR3 totals 13 residues. V shed 1 base, J shed 5 bases, and the junction held 0 bases outside the gene matches. Germline assignment: CDR1 SGHRS and CDR2 YFSETQ. The CDR3: CASSLRGQNIQYF. DNA of the CDR3: TGCGCCAGCAGCTTGAGGGGGCAAAACATTCAGTACTTC.

J is TRBJ2-1 and V is TRBV7-6, with TRBD2 matching 11 bases. J gave up 2 bases and V 5 bases, and 8 bases lay outside the gene matches. CDR3 length: 17 residues. Germline values: CDR1 SGHVS, CDR2 FNYEAQ. In DNA, the CDR3 is TGTGCCAGCAGCCACCCGTCTAGCGGGAGGCCCTACAATGAGCAGTTCTTC. It yields the protein CASSHPSSGRPYNEQFF.

The chain combines TRBV6-5 with TRBJ2-5; tentatively, D is TRBD1 (8 bases). The CDR3 runs 15 residues. The V and J ends lost 4 bases and 2 bases respectively, with 14 bases between them. Germline V gene sequence: CDR1 MNHEY, CDR2 SVGAGI. CDR3 region: CASSSGQGLQETQYF. CDR3 in DNA: TGTGCCAGCAGTTCTGGACAGGGACTACAAGAGACCCAGTACTTC.

This chain uses TRBV30 with TRBJ2-3, with D unresolved. CDR1 is GTSNPN and CDR2 is SVGIG in the germline V gene (reference sequence). This CDR3 contains 12 residues. Trimming took 4 bases from V and 0 from J, leaving 5 bases between them. Here the CDR3 DNA reads TGTGCCTGGATGGACAGCACAGATACGCAGTATTTT. As protein: CAWMDSTDTQYF.

This clone occurred a few times. The chain joins TRBV19 to TRBJ1-4; D may be TRBD1 (5 bases). CDR3 length: 17 residues. V lost 7 bases to trimming and J lost 0 bases, with 18 bases between them. CDR1 and CDR2 (germline): LNHDA, SQIVND (reference sequence). This chain's CDR3 is CASTTARDAATNEKLFF. In nucleotides, the CDR3 is TGTGCCAGTACCACGGCGCGGGACGCGGCAACTAATGAAAAACTGTTTTTT. The full variable domain, its missing parts supplied by reference TRBV19 and TRBJ1-4, is DGGITQSPKYLFRKEGQNVTLSCEQNLNHDAMYWYRQDPGQGLRLIYYSQIVNDFQKGDIAEGYSVSREKKESFPLTVTSAQKNPTAFYLCASTTARDAATNEKLFFGSGTQLSVL.

This clone appeared once. CDR3 nucleotide sequence: TGTGCCAGCAGCTTGGGACTAGGGGCCTACGAGCAGTACTTC. This gives the protein CASSLGLGAYEQYF. The rearrangement uses TRBV7-8 and TRBJ2-7; 8 positions match TRBD2. The germline V gene has CDR1 SGHVS and CDR2 FQNEAQ. Unmatched junction bases numbered 3, after V lost 3 bases and J lost 2 bases. The CDR3 spans 14 residues.

The chain links TRBV27 to TRBJ2-2; 7 nucleotides agree with TRBD2. Germline V gene sequence: CDR1 MNHEY, CDR2 SMNVEV (reference sequence). The V and J ends lost 6 bases and 4 bases, in that order; junction bases with no gene match: 5. The CDR3 spans 14 residues. This CDR3 is CASRWGGFTGELFF. CDR3 DNA: TGTGCCAGCAGGTGGGGAGGGTTCACCGGGGAGCTGTTTTTT.

V gene TRBV7-9 combines with J gene TRBJ2-7; D unclear. CDR3 length: 13 residues. V lost 4 bases and J 3 bases, leaving 10 bases between the germline ends. CDR1 is SEHNR, CDR2 FQNEAQ, per germline (reference sequence). In DNA form, the CDR3 reads TGTGCCAGCAGCTATACTCGAAACTACGAGCAGTACTTC. Translation gives CASSYTRNYEQYF.

The chain couples TRBV19 to TRBJ1-5, with 7 bases that match TRBD1. From germline, CDR1 is LNHDA and CDR2 SQIVND (reference sequence). The CDR3 runs 14 residues. Trimming at V came to 6 bases and at J to 5 bases, leaving 7 bases not matched to a gene. The DNA for the CDR3 is TGTGCCAGTAGAACCTACAGGGGTCATCAGCCCCAGCATTTT. It yields the protein CASRTYRGHQPQHF.